This T cell receptor beta chain stems from a study of shared clonotypes between healthy human individuals. The V end lost 2 bases, the J end lost 1 base, and 11 bases lay between the germline ends. Germline V gene data show CDR1 as SGHTA and CDR2 as FQGTGA. The CDR3 extends over 15 amino acids. Per the authors' pipeline: From ImmunoSEQ came sequences covering only the junction and carrying no quality scores, so filtering differed. Method: immunoSEQ multiplex PCR; TCRdb's copy keeps in-frame clones and lacks some. That table supplies the V and J calls and clone size; D and trimming were determined from the DNA. The sample contains fewer than 3 million clones, under 95% of which appear only once.

The chain employs TRBV7-3 and TRBJ1-1; no firm D call. The sequencing input was naive CD4+ T cells from PBMCs. The subset was: CD45RA+ positively selected. The sequence came from a man aged 18 to 30 in good health. Some clones in this sample may be carry-over from other donors' samples. The CDR3 protein is CASSLLESPNTEAFF. CDR3 sequence (DNA): TGTGCCAGCAGCTTATTAGAAAGCCCGAACACTGAAGCTTTCTTT.